This TCR beta chain was captured by sequencing in a study of cytomegalovirus exposure and HLA in healthy donors. Study-level background: Early on, a data release was issued that held tens of millions of unique TCRs from HLA-typed donors.

Concerning this clone itself: Its antigen is as yet unknown.

Amplification used 60 Vbeta primers and 13 Jbeta primers. Data came from immunoSEQ multiplex PCR; TCRdb stores just in-frame clones and leaves some out. The sample lists approximately 92,000 clones; about 86% were seen once. Though nominally healthy at sampling, donors likely had unrecorded immune exposures. Study-wide results and caveats: Donors were assumed by presence/absence analyses to have roughly uniform sequencing depth. When the data were analyzed later, several of the most significant clusters appeared to be linked to common viral pathogens.

Trimming left V 5 bases short and J 4 bases short, with 18 bases between. The CDR3 has 16 amino acids. The germline V gene has CDR1 SGHTA and CDR2 FQGNSA. The origin of this receptor is a woman in her 70s in good health and CMV-seropositive. Sequenced input: PBMCs. This chain links TRBV7-2 with TRBJ1-5; a weak D match, TRBD1 (5 bases). The CDR3 nucleotides are TGTGCCAGCAGCCCTCAGGGTAGCTCTCGGAATCAGCCCCAGCATTTT. Translating it yields CASSPQGSSRNQPQHF.